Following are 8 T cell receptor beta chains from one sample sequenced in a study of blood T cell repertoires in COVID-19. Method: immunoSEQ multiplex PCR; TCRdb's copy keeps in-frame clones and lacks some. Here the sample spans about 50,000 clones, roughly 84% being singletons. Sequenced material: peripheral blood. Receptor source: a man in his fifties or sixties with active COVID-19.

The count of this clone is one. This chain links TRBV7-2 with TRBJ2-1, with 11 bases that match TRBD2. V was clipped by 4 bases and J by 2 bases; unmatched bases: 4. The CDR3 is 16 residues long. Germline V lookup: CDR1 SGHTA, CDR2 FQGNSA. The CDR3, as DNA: TGTGCCAGCAGCTCGCAGACTAGCGGGGCCTACAATGAGCAGTTCTTC. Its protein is CASSSQTSGAYNEQFF.

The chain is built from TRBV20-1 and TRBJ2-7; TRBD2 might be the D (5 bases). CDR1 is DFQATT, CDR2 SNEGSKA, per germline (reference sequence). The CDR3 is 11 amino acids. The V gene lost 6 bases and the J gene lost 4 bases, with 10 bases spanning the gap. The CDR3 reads CSAKEVYEQYF. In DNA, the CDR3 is TGCAGTGCGAAGGAGGTATACGAGCAGTACTTC.

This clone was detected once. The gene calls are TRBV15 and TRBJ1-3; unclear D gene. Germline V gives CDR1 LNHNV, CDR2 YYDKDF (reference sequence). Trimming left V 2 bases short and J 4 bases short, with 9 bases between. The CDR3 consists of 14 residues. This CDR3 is CATSRSNIGNTIYF. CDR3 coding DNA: TGTGCCACCAGCAGATCGAACATCGGAAACACCATATATTTT.

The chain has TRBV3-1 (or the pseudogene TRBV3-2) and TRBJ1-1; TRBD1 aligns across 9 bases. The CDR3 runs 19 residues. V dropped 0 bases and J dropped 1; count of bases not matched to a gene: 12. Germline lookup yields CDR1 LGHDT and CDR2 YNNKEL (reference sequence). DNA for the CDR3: TGTGCCAGCAGCCAAGATGTCCCGGGACAGGGCGGCGGGAACACTGAAGCTTTCTTT. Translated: CASSQDVPGQGGGNTEAFF.

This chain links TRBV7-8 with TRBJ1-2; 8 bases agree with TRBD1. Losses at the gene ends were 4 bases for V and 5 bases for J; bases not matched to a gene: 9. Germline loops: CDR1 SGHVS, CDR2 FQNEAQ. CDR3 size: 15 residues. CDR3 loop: CASSSTDRVFYGYTF. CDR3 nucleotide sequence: TGTGCCAGCAGCTCAACGGACAGGGTATTTTATGGCTACACCTTC.

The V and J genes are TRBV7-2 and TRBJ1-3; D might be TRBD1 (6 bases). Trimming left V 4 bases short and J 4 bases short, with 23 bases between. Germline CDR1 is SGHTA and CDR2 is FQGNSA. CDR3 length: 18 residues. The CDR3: CASSSRAGAAAKGNTIYF. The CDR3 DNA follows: TGTGCCAGCAGCTCTAGGGCAGGGGCCGCCGCTAAGGGAAACACCATATATTTT.

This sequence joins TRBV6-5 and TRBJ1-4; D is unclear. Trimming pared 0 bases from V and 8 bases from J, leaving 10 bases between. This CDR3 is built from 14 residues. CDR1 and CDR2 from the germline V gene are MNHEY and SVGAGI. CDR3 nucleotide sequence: TGTGCCAGCAGTTACTCAGGAGGGCGCGAAAAACTGTTTTTT. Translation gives CASSYSGGREKLFF.

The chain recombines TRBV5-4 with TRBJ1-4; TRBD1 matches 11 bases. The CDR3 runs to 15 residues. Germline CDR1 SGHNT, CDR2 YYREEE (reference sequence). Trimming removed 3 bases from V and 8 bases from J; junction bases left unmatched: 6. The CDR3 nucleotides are TGTGCCAGCAGCTGGGGGACAGGGGGGACGGAAAAACTGTTTTTT. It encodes CASSWGTGGTEKLFF. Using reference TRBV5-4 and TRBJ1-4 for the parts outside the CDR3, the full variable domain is ETGVTQSPTHLIKTRGQQVTLRCSSQSGHNTVSWYQQALGQGPQFIFQYYREEENGRGNFPPRFSGLQFPNYSSELNVNALELDDSALYLCASSWGTGGTEKLFFGSGTQLSVL.